This record looks at one TCR beta chain sequence and its context. Its antigen is currently unknown. The data derive from a study of cytotoxic CD8 clonotypes in ibrutinib-treated CLL. Germline CDR1 reads LGHNA; CDR2 reads YNFKEQ. The V end was cut by 1 base, the J end by 5 bases, with 3 bases between. The CDR3 loop spans 11 amino acids. TCR beta libraries used around 1.8 micrograms of DNA from cryopreserved PBMCs. Study observations and caveats: Whereas clonality rose at ibrutinib response, it declined toward baseline at progression.

Clones were sequenced by immunoSEQ multiplex PCR, and TCRdb holds only the in-frame ones, with some missing. Of 130,000 or so clones in the sample, approximately 80% were seen once. This clonotype originated in a human donor with chronic lymphocytic leukemia. The sample was PBMCs, taken after 12 months of ibrutinib treatment. This chain links TRBV4-2 with TRBJ2-7; D not certain. CDR3 nucleotide sequence: TGTGCCAGCAGCCAAGTCGACGAGCAGTACTTC. It yields the protein CASSQVDEQYF.